The 23 T cell receptor beta chains given below trace back to one sample, sequenced in a study of somatic mutations in cytotoxic T cells in rheumatoid arthritis. Measured with immunoSEQ multiplex PCR; TCRdb has only the in-frame clones, and not every one. The sample includes 18,000 or so clones, roughly 70% of them seen just once. The sequenced sample consisted of CD8+ T cells sorted from blood. Receptors originate from a woman aged 60-70 years in good health.

This clone was seen more than once but under ten times. This chain connects TRBV10-3 to TRBJ1-6; D not certain. Germline CDR1 ENHRY, CDR2 SYGVKD. V lost 6 bases and J lost 14, with 11 bases in between. The CDR3 sequence is 11 residues long. This chain's CDR3 is CAISEGQALHF. The CDR3 DNA is TGTGCCATCAGCGAGGGCCAAGCCCTCCACTTT.

In its sample, this clone was seen once. The gene calls are TRBV28 and TRBJ2-2; no reliable D call. The CDR3 loop spans 11 amino acids. Germline V gene lookup returns CDR1 MDHEN and CDR2 SYDVKM. Trimming cost V 2 bases and J 6 bases, with 1 base left between them. The CDR3 region is CASSLPGELFF. CDR3 in DNA: TGTGCCAGCAGTTTACCCGGGGAGCTGTTTTTT. Together with reference TRBV28 and TRBJ2-2, the CDR3 gives the full variable domain: DVKVTQSSRYLVKRTGEKVFLECVQDMDHENMFWYRQDPGLGLRLIYFSYDVKMKEKGDIPEGYSVSREKKERFSLILESASTNQTSMYLCASSLPGELFFGEGSRLTVL.

In its sample, this clone was seen once. For the CDR3, the DNA is TGTGCCAGCAGCTTATGGACAGGAGCCTACAATGAGCAGTTCTTC. Protein product: CASSLWTGAYNEQFF. This chain uses TRBV7-8 with TRBJ2-1, with TRBD1 identical over 7 bases. The CDR3 totals 15 residues. Germline CDR1 SGHVS, CDR2 FQNEAQ. V shed 2 bases, J shed 2 bases, and the junction held 3 bases outside the gene matches.

This chain connects TRBV27 to TRBJ2-5; a weak D match, TRBD1 (6 bases). TRBJ2-7 matches the DNA end more closely, so the J call is doubtful. This CDR3 comprises 12 residues. In germline, CDR1 is MNHEY, CDR2 SMNVEV (reference sequence). CDR3 bases: TGTGCCAGCAGTTTACCAGGGGTCGAGCAGTACTTC. It is translated as CASSLPGVEQYF.

This chain links TRBV15 with TRBJ2-2; TRBD1 aligns across 7 bases. With V trimmed by 1 base and J by 2 bases, 7 bases remained unmatched. CDR1 and CDR2 from the germline V gene are LNHNV and YYDKDF (reference sequence). This CDR3 is 17 amino acids long. CDR3 region: CATSRGRQGVNTGELFF. The CDR3 DNA follows: TGTGCCACCAGCAGAGGAAGACAGGGTGTAAACACCGGGGAGCTGTTTTTT.

The V and J genes are TRBV6-5 and TRBJ1-1; D is ambiguous. Germline V gene data show CDR1 as MNHEY and CDR2 as SVGAGI. The length of the CDR3 is 14 residues. V dropped 6 bases and J dropped 0 bases, with 11 bases sitting between them. For the CDR3, the DNA is TGTGCCAGCAGCACCGGACGGATGAACACTGAAGCTTTCTTT. It translates to CASSTGRMNTEAFF.

This chain connects TRBV20-1 to TRBJ2-1, with a weak D call TRBD2 (5 bases). CDR3 length: 11 amino acids. CDR1 is DFQATT, CDR2 SNEGSKA, per germline (reference sequence). Trimming pared 0 bases from V and 8 bases from J, leaving 5 bases between. CDR3 in DNA: TGCAGTGCTAGAGAAGCGGATGAGCAGTTCTTC. It translates to CSAREADEQFF.

The V and J genes are TRBV9 and TRBJ1-1; no reliable D call. Germline-derived CDR1 and CDR2 are SGDLS and YYNGEE. The V end was cut by 0 bases, the J end by 6 bases, with 9 bases between. The length of the CDR3 is 13 residues. For the CDR3, the DNA is TGTGCCAGCAGCGTAGCCCCTGGGGCTGAAGCTTTCTTT. Translated, it gives CASSVAPGAEAFF.

The chain joins TRBV7-9 to TRBJ1-4; D is uncertain. Trimming pared 4 bases from V and 10 bases from J, leaving 19 bases between. Germline CDR1 SEHNR, CDR2 FQNEAQ (reference sequence). The CDR3 length is 15 residues. The CDR3 sequence is CASSSSSAPAVKLFF. In DNA, the CDR3 is TGTGCCAGCAGCTCATCCTCTGCCCCGGCGGTAAAACTGTTTTTT.

The gene calls are TRBV9 and TRBJ1-2; perhaps TRBD1 as D (5 bases). The CDR3 runs to 14 residues. Trimming stripped 0 bases from V and 2 bases from J, with 8 bases between. Per the germline V gene, CDR1 is SGDLS and CDR2 is YYNGEE. In DNA form, the CDR3 reads TGTGCCAGCAGCGTAGGGGACGCAAACTATGGCTACACCTTC. This encodes CASSVGDANYGYTF.

The chain couples TRBV5-4 to TRBJ2-7; no definite D call. Trimming took off 2 bases at V and 3 bases at J, with 12 bases between the two ends. Germline values: CDR1 SGHNT, CDR2 YYREEE (reference sequence). The CDR3 contains 14 residues. The CDR3 reads CASSFGPTGYEQYF. The CDR3 DNA is TGTGCCAGCAGCTTCGGACCGACGGGCTACGAGCAGTACTTC.

This clone has only a few counts. The chain uses TRBV30 and TRBJ1-1; D gene uncertain. CDR1 is GTSNPN and CDR2 is SVGIG in the germline V gene (reference sequence). This CDR3 spans 12 amino acids. Trimming shortened V by 0 bases and J by 7 bases, and 9 bases separated the two germline ends. The CDR3 DNA is TGTGCCTGGAGTGTTGCTGTTAGTGAAGCTTTCTTT. Encoded protein: CAWSVAVSEAFF.

The J gene is TRBJ2-3, the V gene TRBV27, with D unclear. There are 12 residues in the CDR3. Trimming pared 0 bases from V and 4 bases from J, leaving 2 bases between. Per the germline V gene, CDR1 is MNHEY and CDR2 is SMNVEV (reference sequence). The DNA of the CDR3 is TGTGCCAGCAGTTTATCGGCAGATACGCAGTATTTT. Its protein is CASSLSADTQYF.

The rearrangement joins TRBV14 to TRBJ1-1; perhaps TRBD1 as D (5 bases). V gave up 4 bases and J gave up 5 bases, with 17 bases separating them. Looked up from germline, CDR1 is SGHDN and CDR2 is FVKESK. The CDR3 extends over 15 amino acids. This CDR3 reads CASSPAAGRNTEAFF. The CDR3 bases are TGTGCCAGCAGCCCCGCGGCAGGGAGGAATACTGAAGCTTTCTTT.

The chain is built from TRBV19 and TRBJ1-4, with D maybe TRBD1 (5 bases). The V gene lost 4 bases and the J gene lost 8 bases, with 11 bases spanning the gap. The CDR3 is 13 amino acids. Germline CDR1 and CDR2: LNHDA and SQIVND (reference sequence). The CDR3 region has the DNA TGTGCCAGTAGTACGGGACGGCGCGAAAAACTGTTTTTT. Translated: CASSTGRREKLFF.

The chain recombines TRBV9 with TRBJ1-5; maybe TRBD1 (5 bases). Trimming cost V 0 bases and J 4 bases, with 8 bases left between them. Germline assignment: CDR1 SGDLS and CDR2 YYNGEE. The CDR3 runs to 14 residues. The CDR3, as DNA: TGTGCCAGCAGCGTAGGGGGGGTTAATCAGCCCCAGCATTTT. Translating gives CASSVGGVNQPQHF.

The rearrangement uses TRBV4-1 and TRBJ1-1; D perhaps matches TRBD1 (5 bases). This CDR3 contains 13 residues. Looked up from germline, CDR1 is MGHRA and CDR2 is YSYEKL. V lost 3 bases to trimming and J lost 6 bases, with 11 bases between them. CDR3 DNA sequence: TGCGCCAGCAGCCATTCAGGGCGGGCTGAAGCTTTCTTT. It specifies CASSHSGRAEAFF.

V usage is TRBV4-2 and J usage is TRBJ2-7; 7 bases match TRBD2. The V and J ends lost 0 bases and 6 bases, in that order; junction bases with no gene match: 8. The CDR3 is 15 residues long. Germline V gene lookup returns CDR1 LGHNA and CDR2 YNFKEQ. This chain's CDR3 is CASSQDIGGVPEQYF. Written as DNA, the CDR3 is TGTGCCAGCAGCCAAGATATTGGGGGGGTCCCCGAGCAGTACTTC.

This chain links TRBV18 with TRBJ1-1; D ambiguous. V lost 0 bases and J lost 4, with 3 bases in between. Germline CDR1 and CDR2: KGHSH and LQKENI. The CDR3 contains 12 residues. DNA of the CDR3: TGTGCCAGCTCACCACCGGGCACTGAAGCTTTCTTT. Its protein product is CASSPPGTEAFF. Based on the CDR3 plus reference TRBV18 and TRBJ1-1, the full variable domain is NAGVMQNPRHLVRRRGQEARLRCSPMKGHSHVYWYRQLPEEGLKFMVYLQKENIIDESGMPKERFSAEFPKEGPSILRIQQVVRGDSAAYFCASSPPGTEAFFGQGTRLTVV.

The chain carries TRBV5-4 and TRBJ2-1; the match to TRBD2 covers 7 bases. This CDR3 spans 15 amino acids. From germline, CDR1 is SGHNT and CDR2 YYREEE (reference sequence). The J segment lost 1 base and the V segment lost 2 bases, leaving 3 bases of the junction unmatched. The CDR3 bases are TGTGCCAGCAGCTTAAAGCGGGAATCCTACAATGAGCAGTTCTTC. Translating it yields CASSLKRESYNEQFF.

The chain recombines TRBV6-5 with TRBJ1-1; 11 positions match TRBD1. This CDR3 is built from 15 residues. Germline CDR1 MNHEY, CDR2 SVGAGI. V shed 5 bases, J shed 3 bases, and the junction held 5 bases outside the gene matches. The CDR3, as DNA: TGTGCCAGCAGTCTCCAGGGACAGGGGGACACTGAAGCTTTCTTT. Translating gives CASSLQGQGDTEAFF.

This chain links TRBV9 with TRBJ1-1, with a possible D match to TRBD1 (6 bases). Germline CDR1 SGDLS, CDR2 YYNGEE. With 4 bases removed from V and 11 bases from J, the gap between germline ends came to 21 bases. The CDR3 is made up of 14 amino acids. The CDR3: CASSPRNRVDYAFF. The CDR3, as DNA: TGTGCCAGCAGCCCCCGCAACAGGGTTGATTACGCTTTCTTT.

CDR3 in amino acids: CASSYNEPGQGYEQYF. For the CDR3, the DNA is TGCGCCAGCAGCTACAACGAACCGGGACAGGGTTACGAGCAGTACTTC. V gene TRBV5-1 combines with J gene TRBJ2-7; 9 bases align to TRBD1. The germline CDR1 and CDR2 sequences are SGHRS and YFSETQ. V was clipped by 3 bases and J by 4 bases; unmatched bases: 11. The CDR3 contains 16 residues.